This entry lists 10 T cell receptor beta chains sequenced from one sample in a study of CD8 T cells in ankylosing spondylitis. From the 5' RACE reads, TCRdb called clonotypes with MiXCR, one entry per CDR3 protein. The sample consists of 250,000 to 300,000 distinct CDR3 sequences, around 18% of them appearing once. Source material: blood, either unsorted or a sorted T cell fraction (not recorded which). The receptors come from a male donor with ankylosing spondylitis or in good health (not recorded which).

The chain couples TRBV20-1 to TRBJ2-7, with D possibly being TRBD2 (5 bases). The CDR3 has 13 residues. V was clipped by 3 bases and J by 3 bases, with 12 bases between them. CDR1 DFQATT and CDR2 SNEGSKA come from the germline V gene (reference sequence). The CDR3 is CSASYPSFYEQYV. The CDR3 nucleotides are TGCAGTGCTAGCTACCCTAGCTTCTACGAGCAGTACGTC.

Many counts were recorded for this clonotype. The chain combines TRBV20-1 with TRBJ2-1; D is unclear. CDR3 length equals 14 residues. The V gene's germline CDR1 is DFQATT and CDR2 SNEGSKA (reference sequence). V was shortened by 5 bases and J by 0 bases, with 11 bases between the two germline ends. The CDR3 nucleotides read TGCAGTGCTCCCTTTGAGAGCTCCTACAATGAGCAGTTCTTC. It translates to CSAPFESSYNEQFF.

This clonotype was recorded many times. The chain couples TRBV10-3 to TRBJ2-3, with 7 bases that match TRBD2. This CDR3 is 14 amino acids long. Germline values: CDR1 ENHRY, CDR2 SYGVKD. The V and J ends lost 4 bases and 2 bases, in that order; junction bases with no gene match: 3. CDR3 sequence reads: CAISGAGYTDTQYF. CDR3 in DNA: TGTGCCATCAGTGGAGCGGGGTACACAGATACGCAGTATTTT.

This clonotype was observed a handful of times. The CDR3 DNA reads as TGCAGTGCTAGAGATAACAGCTATAATTCACCCCTCCACTTT. This translates into CSARDNSYNSPLHF. The chain joins TRBV20-1 to TRBJ1-6; D call uncertain. Trimming cost V 0 bases and J 3 bases, with 6 bases left between them. The CDR3 contains 14 residues. CDR1 is DFQATT and CDR2 is SNEGSKA in the germline V gene (reference sequence).

On this clonotype: This sequence may be a read error, since a much larger clone differs from it by one base. This sequence joins TRBV6-1 and TRBJ2-7, with 12 positions matching TRBD2. Per the germline V gene, CDR1 is MNHNS and CDR2 is SASEGT. Trimming took 2 bases from V and 1 from J; bases not matched to a gene: 12. CDR3 size: 19 residues. The CDR3 DNA reads TGTGCCAGCAGTGAAAGGAAGGGGCCTAGCGGGAGGGTATCCTACGAGCAGTACTTC. Amino acids: CASSERKGPSGRVSYEQYF.

The sample holds a few counts of this clonotype. J is TRBJ2-5 and V is TRBV25-1; 7 bases agree with TRBD1. There are 14 residues in the CDR3. Germline CDR1 reads MGHDK; CDR2 reads SYGVNS. J gave up 2 bases and V 4 bases, and 4 bases lay outside the gene matches. This CDR3 is CASSVPGQQETQYF. DNA for the CDR3: TGTGCCAGCAGTGTGCCGGGACAGCAAGAGACCCAGTACTTC.

This clonotype was detected only a few times. V is TRBV29-1 and J is TRBJ1-2; possibly TRBD1 for D (6 bases). Germline V gene sequence: CDR1 SQVTM, CDR2 ANQGSEA. Trimming removed 2 bases at V and 1 base at J, with 17 bases between. The CDR3 loop spans 16 amino acids. CDR3 DNA: TGCAGCGTTGAACGTGTGGGACACAGGCGTAACTATGGCTACACCTTC. Protein product: CSVERVGHRRNYGYTF.

This clonotype was seen many times. This chain uses TRBV12-3 or TRBV12-4 with TRBJ2-7, with TRBD1 identical over 7 bases. The CDR3 is 12 amino acids. Germline trimming cut 6 bases from V and 3 bases from J; bases unmatched to any gene: 2. The CDR3 spells CASSWDSYEQYV. In nucleotides, the CDR3 is TGTGCCAGCAGCTGGGACAGCTACGAGCAGTACGTC.

V gene TRBV11-2 combines with J gene TRBJ2-5, with 10 positions matching TRBD1. Germline V gives CDR1 SGHAT, CDR2 FQNNGV. The CDR3 is 16 amino acids. V lost 5 bases to trimming and J lost 4 bases; unmatched junction nucleotides: 10. CDR3 coding DNA: TGTGCCAGCAGCCCCCAGGGGACAGGGGCATCAGAGACCCAGTACTTC. Protein: CASSPQGTGASETQYF.

This clonotype was seen a few times. V gene TRBV3-1 combines with J gene TRBJ2-3; TRBD1 or TRBD2 may be the D gene (5 bases each). Deletions cut 1 base from V and 5 bases from J, with 13 bases between. CDR1 is LGHDT and CDR2 is YNNKEL in the germline V gene (reference sequence). The CDR3 covers 15 residues. CDR3 nucleotides: TGTGCCAGCAGCCAAGTTGGGACCCTTAGAGATACGCAGTATTTT. Protein sequence: CASSQVGTLRDTQYF.